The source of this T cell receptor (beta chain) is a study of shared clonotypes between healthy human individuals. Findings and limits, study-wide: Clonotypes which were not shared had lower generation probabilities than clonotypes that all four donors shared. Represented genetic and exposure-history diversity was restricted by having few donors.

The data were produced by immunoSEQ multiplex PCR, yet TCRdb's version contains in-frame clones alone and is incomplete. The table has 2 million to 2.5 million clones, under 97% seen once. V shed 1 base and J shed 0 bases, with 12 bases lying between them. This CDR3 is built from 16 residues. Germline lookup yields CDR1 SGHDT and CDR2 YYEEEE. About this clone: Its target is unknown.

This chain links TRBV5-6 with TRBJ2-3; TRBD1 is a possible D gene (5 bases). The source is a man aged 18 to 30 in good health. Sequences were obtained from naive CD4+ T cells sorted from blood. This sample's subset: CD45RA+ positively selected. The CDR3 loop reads CASSLLDSRSTDTQYF. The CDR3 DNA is TGTGCCAGCAGCTTGCTCGACAGTCGAAGCACAGATACGCAGTATTTT.